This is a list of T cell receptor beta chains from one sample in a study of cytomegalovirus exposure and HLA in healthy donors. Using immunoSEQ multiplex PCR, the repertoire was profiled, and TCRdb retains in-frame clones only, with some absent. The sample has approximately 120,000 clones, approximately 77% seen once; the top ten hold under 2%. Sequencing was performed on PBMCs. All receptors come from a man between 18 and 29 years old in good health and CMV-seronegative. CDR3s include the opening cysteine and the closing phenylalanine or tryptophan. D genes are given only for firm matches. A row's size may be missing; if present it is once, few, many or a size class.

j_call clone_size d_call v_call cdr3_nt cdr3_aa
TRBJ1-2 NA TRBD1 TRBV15 TGTGCCACCAGCGTACTTAGGGGACAGGTCTATGGCTACACCTTC CATSVLRGQVYGYTF
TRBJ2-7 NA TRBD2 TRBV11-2 TGTGCCAGCAGCTTAGTGGGGACTAGCGGGGGTGGGGAGCAGTACTTC CASSLVGTSGGGEQYF
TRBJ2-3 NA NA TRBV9 TGTGCCAGCAGCGTAGCCAGGGAAATAGATACAGATACGCAGTATTTT CASSVAREIDTDTQYF
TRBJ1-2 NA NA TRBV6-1 TGTGCCAGCAGTGAAGTGATACAGGTTAACTATGGCTACACCTTC CASSEVIQVNYGYTF
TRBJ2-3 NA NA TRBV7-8 TGTGCCAGCAGCCCGCGGCGGATGGTGGCAGATACGCAGTATTTT CASSPRRMVADTQYF
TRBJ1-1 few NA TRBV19 TGTGCCAGTATCTCAGGTCTGTCAGACCCGAACACTGAAGCTTTCTTT CASISGLSDPNTEAFF
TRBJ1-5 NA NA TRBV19 TGTGCCAGTAGCGACGCCGCAGGGGCTGGTCAGCCCCAGCATTTT CASSDAAGAGQPQHF
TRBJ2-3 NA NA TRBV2 TGTGCCAGCTTTTTCAGCTCCGGGGAGGTGATGACACGCACAGATACGCAGTATTTT CASFFSSGEVMTRTDTQYF
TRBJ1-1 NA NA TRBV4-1 TGCGCCAGCACCTTGGGGGAGGGGAACACTGAAGCTTTCTTT CASTLGEGNTEAFF
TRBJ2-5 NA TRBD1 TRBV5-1 TGCGCCAGCAGCGGCCAGGGGGCCCAAGAGACCCAGTACTTC CASSGQGAQETQYF
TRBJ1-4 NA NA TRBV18 TGTGCCAGGAGATCTGGGCAGTGTGAAAAACTGTTTTTT CARRSGQCEKLFF
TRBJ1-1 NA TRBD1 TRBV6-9 TGTGCCAGCACCCCGGGACAGGGTGCCCTCAAATCTGAAGCTTTCTTT CASTPGQGALKSEAFF
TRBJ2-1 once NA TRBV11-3 TGTGCCACCCCGGCGGGCGGGGCGAAGTTCTTC CATPAGGAKFF
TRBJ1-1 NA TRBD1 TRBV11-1 TGTGCCAGCAGCTCCCGGGACAGCACTGAAGCTTTCTTT CASSSRDSTEAFF
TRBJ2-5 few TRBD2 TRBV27 TGTGCCAGCAGTGGGTGGAGCGGGGGAAACGGGGAGACCCAGTACTTC CASSGWSGGNGETQYF
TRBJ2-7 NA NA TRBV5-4 TGTGCCAGCAGTCCTCCCGGGATCCACTCCTACGAGCAGTACTTC CASSPPGIHSYEQYF
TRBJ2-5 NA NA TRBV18 TGTGCCAGCTCATCCATCAGTAGCAAAGAGACCCAGTACTTC CASSSISSKETQYF
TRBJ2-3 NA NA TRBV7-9 TGTGCCAGCAGCTTTTCTCATACGCAGTATTTT CASSFSHTQYF
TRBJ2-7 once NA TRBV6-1 TGTGCCAGCGGGGGGGCCTTGTACGAGCAGTACTTC CASGGALYEQYF
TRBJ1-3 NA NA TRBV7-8 TGTGCCAGCAGCTTAGCGGGGGGGTCTGGAAACACCATATATTTT CASSLAGGSGNTIYF
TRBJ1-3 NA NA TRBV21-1 TGTGCCAGCTCCAAGGGGCCCAACCCGAGCTCTGGAAACACCATATATTTT CASSKGPNPSSGNTIYF
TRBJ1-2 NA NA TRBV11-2 TGTGCCAGCAGCTTATTAATCCCGTCCTATGGCTACACCTTC CASSLLIPSYGYTF
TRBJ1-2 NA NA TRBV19 TGTGCCAGCGGGGGGGGGTCACCTAACTATGGCTACACCTTC CASGGGSPNYGYTF
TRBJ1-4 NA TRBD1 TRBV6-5 TGTGCCAGCAGAGACAGGGGAGATGAAAAACTGTTTTTT CASRDRGDEKLFF
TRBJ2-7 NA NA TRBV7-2 TGTGCCAGCAGCTTACTTTGGCTTAAACCCTACGAGCAGTACTTC CASSLLWLKPYEQYF
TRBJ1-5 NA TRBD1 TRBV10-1 TGCGCCAGCAGACCGACAGGGGAAAGCAATCAGCCCCAGCATTTT CASRPTGESNQPQHF
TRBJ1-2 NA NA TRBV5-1 TGCGCCAGCAGCTTGGGGCAGGGAAATCTTGGCTACACCTTC CASSLGQGNLGYTF
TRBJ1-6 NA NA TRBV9 TGTGCCAGCAGCGTAGGAGGTTCACCCCTCCACTTT CASSVGGSPLHF
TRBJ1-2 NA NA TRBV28 TGTGCCAGCAGTTTACCAGGAACGTATTATGGCTACACCTTC CASSLPGTYYGYTF
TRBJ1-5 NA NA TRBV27 TGTGCCAGCAGCTGGGGCTTGTACCAGCCCCAGCATTTT CASSWGLYQPQHF
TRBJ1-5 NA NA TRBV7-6 TGTGCCAGCAGCTCCATTCCCGGTCAGCCCCAGCATTTT CASSSIPGQPQHF
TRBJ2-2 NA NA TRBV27 TGTGCCAGCAGTTTAGATGACAGGTTCAACACCGGGGAGCTGTTTTTT CASSLDDRFNTGELFF
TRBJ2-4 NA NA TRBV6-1 TGTGCCAGCAGTGACATTCAGGGATTGGGGGCCAAAAACATTCAGTACTTC CASSDIQGLGAKNIQYF
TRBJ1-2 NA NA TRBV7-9 TGTGCCAGCAGCCTTACAGGGATAGGCTATGGCTACACCTTC CASSLTGIGYGYTF
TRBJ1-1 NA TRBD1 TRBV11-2 TGTGCCAGCAGCTTAAAAGGTGACAGGGGGCGCCTGGGGACTGAAGCTTTCTTT CASSLKGDRGRLGTEAFF
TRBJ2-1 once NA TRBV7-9 TGTGCCAGCAGCCCGAACAGCGTTGAGGGTGAGCAGTTCTTC CASSPNSVEGEQFF
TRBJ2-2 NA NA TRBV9 TGTGCCAGCAGCGTCACGGGACACCTGAACACCGGGGAGCTGTTTTTT CASSVTGHLNTGELFF
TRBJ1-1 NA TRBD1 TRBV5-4 TGTGCCAGCAGCTTGCCGCAGGGGGCCATGAACACTGAAGCTTTCTTT CASSLPQGAMNTEAFF
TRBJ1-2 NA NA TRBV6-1 TGTGCCAGCAGTGAAGCTGGGGCAGGGTGGGGCTACACCTTC CASSEAGAGWGYTF
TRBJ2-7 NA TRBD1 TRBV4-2 TGTGCCAGCAGCCAGCCCTTGGACAGGGCCGAGCAGTACTTC CASSQPLDRAEQYF
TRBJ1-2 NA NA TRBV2 TGTGCCAGCAGTGAAGCGCTTCGGGGGGCCTATGGCTACACCTTC CASSEALRGAYGYTF